Each of the 11 T cell receptor beta chains below was sequenced from the same sample in a study of response to subunit inactivated influenza vaccine. Each CDR3 protein is one row after TCRdb ran MiXCR on the RT-PCR reads. In the table there are just under 550,000 distinct CDR3 sequences, roughly 23% of which are singletons. These sequences were also reported in another study, on T cells expressing NK-cell markers. This second report adds: Making the TCR beta cDNA relied on 5'RACE template switching with UMIs.

This sample comprised CD4+ T cells sorted from PBMCs, obtained 11 to 12 days after vaccination. The receptors here all came from a man in his fifties who received an inactivated influenza vaccine.

This clonotype was picked up a small number of times. The genes are TRBV28 and TRBJ2-7; 8 bases agree with TRBD2. Germline values: CDR1 MDHEN, CDR2 SYDVKM. CDR3 length: 17 residues. With V trimmed by 2 bases and J by 0 bases, 9 bases remained unmatched. The CDR3 here is CASSLSIAGGSSYEQYF. The CDR3 region has the DNA TGTGCCAGCAGTTTAAGTATTGCGGGAGGCTCCTCCTACGAGCAGTACTTC.

In the case of this clonotype: Mismatch with germline at one junction end may stem from a read error. The rearrangement uses TRBV20-1 and TRBJ2-6; D is possibly TRBD2 (5 bases). CDR1 and CDR2 from the germline V gene are DFQATT and SNEGSKA (reference sequence). The CDR3 runs to 12 residues. This CDR3 is CSARGGANVLTF. Here the CDR3 DNA reads TGCAGTGCAAGAGGGGGGGCCAACGTCCTGACTTTC.

V usage is TRBV30 and J usage is TRBJ1-1, with a tentative D call TRBD1 (6 bases). Germline V lookup: CDR1 GTSNPN, CDR2 SVGIG (reference sequence). The CDR3 consists of 14 residues. Trimming shortened V by 3 bases and J by 1 base, and 12 bases separated the two germline ends. This CDR3 is CAWRQQGSNTEAFF. In DNA form, the CDR3 reads TGTGCCTGGAGACAACAGGGTTCGAACACTGAAGCTTTCTTT.

This clonotype has at least ten counts. The chain employs TRBV24-1 and TRBJ2-5; 7 bases map to TRBD1. CDR3 length: 16 amino acids. CDR1 is KGHDR, CDR2 SFDVKD, per germline. Germline trimming cut 1 base from V and 5 bases from J; bases unmatched to any gene: 9. The CDR3 DNA is TGTGCCACCAGTGATTTTGAATCAGGGGGATCGGAGACCCAGTACTTC. Its translation is CATSDFESGGSETQYF.

The chain employs TRBV18 and TRBJ2-4; D may match TRBD1 or TRBD2 (5 bases each). This CDR3 is 14 amino acids long. Deletions cut 3 bases from V and 5 bases from J, with 11 bases between. Germline CDR1 and CDR2: KGHSH and LQKENI. The CDR3 loop reads CASSPAVGENIQYF. The CDR3 DNA is TGTGCCAGCTCACCGGCTGTGGGGGAAAACATTCAGTACTTC. The full variable domain, in which reference TRBV18 and TRBJ2-4 provide the parts outside the CDR3, is NAGVMQNPRHLVRRRGQEARLRCSPMKGHSHVYWYRQLPEEGLKFMVYLQKENIIDESGMPKERFSAEFPKEGPSILRIQQVVRGDSAAYFCASSPAVGENIQYFGAGTRLSVL.

This clonotype was detected a few times. V usage is TRBV7-9 and J usage is TRBJ2-1; 11 positions match TRBD2. From germline, CDR1 is SEHNR and CDR2 FQNEAQ (reference sequence). The CDR3 extends over 15 amino acids. V lost 5 bases to trimming and J lost 8 bases; unmatched junction nucleotides: 8. The CDR3, as DNA: TGTGCCAGCAGCCTTACTAGCGGGAGATCTGATGAGCAGTTCTTC. It yields the protein CASSLTSGRSDEQFF.

The chain employs TRBV28 and TRBJ2-1, with 10 bases lining up with TRBD2. J lost 0 bases, V lost 7 bases, and 6 bases had no gene match. This CDR3 is 16 amino acids long. The germline gives CDR1 MDHEN, CDR2 SYDVKM. The DNA for the CDR3 is TGTGCCAGCATCACTAGCGGGGTCGGCTCCTACAATGAGCAGTTCTTC. This encodes CASITSGVGSYNEQFF.

This clonotype was detected only once. The genes are TRBV3-1 and TRBJ2-5; 8 bases line up with TRBD2. The germline CDR1 and CDR2 sequences are LGHDT and YNNKEL (reference sequence). The V segment lost 4 bases and the J segment 4 bases; nucleotides outside the gene matches: 20. The CDR3 has 19 amino acids. CDR3 DNA sequence: TGTGCCAGCAGCCGGGTCGGGGACGGGAGGGCGGTTCTAGTAGAGACCCAGTACTTC. Protein: CASSRVGDGRAVLVETQYF.

The chain is built from TRBV7-9 and TRBJ1-1; D gene ambiguous. The CDR3 extends over 12 amino acids. CDR1 and CDR2 from the germline V gene are SEHNR and FQNEAQ (reference sequence). The V gene lost 5 bases and the J gene lost 1 base, with 5 bases spanning the gap. Here the CDR3 reads CASSTANTEAFF. The CDR3 DNA follows: TGTGCCAGCAGCACAGCGAACACTGAAGCTTTCTTT. The full variable domain, its missing parts supplied by reference TRBV7-9 and TRBJ1-1, is DTGVSQNPRHKITKRGQNVTFRCDPISEHNRLYWYRQTLGQGPEFLTYFQNEAQLEKSRLLSDRFSAERPKGSFSTLEIQRTEQGDSAMYLCASSTANTEAFFGQGTRLTVV.

Only a few counts were recorded for this clonotype. The V and J genes are TRBV5-1 and TRBJ2-7; TRBD1 is a possible D gene (7 bases). V was pared by 5 bases and J by 3 bases, with 18 bases between. CDR1 and CDR2 from the germline V gene are SGHRS and YFSETQ. The CDR3 totals 15 residues. The chain's CDR3 is CASSTGGTVDYEQYF. The CDR3 region has the DNA TGCGCCAGCAGTACGGGCGGGACAGTAGACTACGAGCAGTACTTC. The full variable domain, its missing parts supplied by reference TRBV5-1 and TRBJ2-7, is KAGVTQTPRYLIKTRGQQVTLSCSPISGHRSVSWYQQTPGQGLQFLFEYFSETQRNKGNFPGRFSGRQFSNSRSEMNVSTLELGDSALYLCASSTGGTVDYEQYFGPGTRLTVT.

This clonotype was seen at least ten times. The chain links TRBV20-1 to TRBJ2-5; D is possibly TRBD2 (5 bases). This CDR3 comprises 14 residues. V shed 0 bases and J shed 2 bases, with 10 bases lying between them. Germline assignment: CDR1 DFQATT and CDR2 SNEGSKA (reference sequence). CDR3 coding DNA: TGCAGTGCTAGAGATAGTAGGAGGCAAGAGACCCAGTACTTC. Its protein product is CSARDSRRQETQYF.